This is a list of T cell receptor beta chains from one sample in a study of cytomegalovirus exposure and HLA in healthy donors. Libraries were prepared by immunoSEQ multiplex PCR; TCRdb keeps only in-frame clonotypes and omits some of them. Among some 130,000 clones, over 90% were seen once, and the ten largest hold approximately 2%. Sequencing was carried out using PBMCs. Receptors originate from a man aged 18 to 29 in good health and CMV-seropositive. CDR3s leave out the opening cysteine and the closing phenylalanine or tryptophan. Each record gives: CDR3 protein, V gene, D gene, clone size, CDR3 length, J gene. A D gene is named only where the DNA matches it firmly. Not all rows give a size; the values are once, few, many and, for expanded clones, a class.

cdr3_aa: ASSSGTGGETQY
v_call: TRBV7-8
d_call: TRBD1
clone_size: NA
cdr3_length: 12
j_call: TRBJ2-5

cdr3_aa: ASISSGTYEQY
v_call: TRBV28
d_call: TRBD2
clone_size: NA
cdr3_length: 11
j_call: TRBJ2-7

cdr3_aa: ASSAAGTYRSKTEAF
v_call: TRBV5-1
d_call: NA
clone_size: NA
cdr3_length: 15
j_call: TRBJ1-1

cdr3_aa: ASSALGGVGQPQH
v_call: TRBV5-6
d_call: NA
clone_size: few
cdr3_length: 13
j_call: TRBJ1-5

cdr3_aa: SVAERLYEQY
v_call: TRBV29-1
d_call: NA
clone_size: NA
cdr3_length: 10
j_call: TRBJ2-7

cdr3_aa: ASSSKRGNTGELF
v_call: TRBV5-4
d_call: TRBD2
clone_size: once
cdr3_length: 13
j_call: TRBJ2-2

cdr3_aa: ATHLGVEQY
v_call: TRBV19
d_call: NA
clone_size: NA
cdr3_length: 9
j_call: TRBJ2-7

cdr3_aa: ASSQGLSGDEKLF
v_call: TRBV14
d_call: NA
clone_size: NA
cdr3_length: 13
j_call: TRBJ1-4

cdr3_aa: ASSLRLAGVISYEQY
v_call: TRBV5-1
d_call: TRBD2
clone_size: NA
cdr3_length: 15
j_call: TRBJ2-7

cdr3_aa: ASSLALGLAREETQY
v_call: TRBV5-6
d_call: TRBD2
clone_size: NA
cdr3_length: 15
j_call: TRBJ2-5

cdr3_aa: SVEDRAYQETQY
v_call: TRBV29-1
d_call: TRBD1
clone_size: NA
cdr3_length: 12
j_call: TRBJ2-5